This T cell receptor beta chain was identified during a study of T cells after yellow fever vaccination. TCRdb re-called the 5' RACE reads with MiXCR, one entry per CDR3 protein. There are roughly 300,000 distinct CDR3 sequences in the sample; around 7% occur only once, and 18% lies in the top ten. V was shortened by 7 bases and J by 3 bases, with 10 bases between the two germline ends. CDR3 size: 13 residues. The sequences come from PBMCs, collected approximately 47 days after the first yellow fever vaccination. This clonotype was sampled from a young man who received the YFV17D yellow fever vaccine. The chain recombines TRBV12-3 or TRBV12-4 with TRBJ1-5; the D gene is possibly TRBD1 (5 bases). The CDR3 is CASTWGDNQPQHF. The CDR3 nucleotides read TGTGCCAGCACCTGGGGGGACAATCAGCCCCAGCATTTT.